The rows below give T cell receptor beta chains drawn from one sample of a study of T cell responses to AZD1222 COVID-19 vaccine. Repertoires were generated with immunoSEQ multiplex PCR, while TCRdb's copy carries only in-frame clones and drops some. This table has under 150,000 clones, approximately 83% appearing once. The sample consisted of peripheral blood, taken on day 0 of MenACWY control vaccination. The receptors originated from an adult in good health. Both conserved end residues are part of each CDR3. Each record gives: clone size, V gene, J gene, D gene, CDR3 DNA, CDR3 protein. D genes are given only for firm matches. Only some rows state a clone size, as once, few, many or a class for expanded clones.

clone_size: .; v_call: TRBV6-1; j_call: TRBJ1-6; d_call: .; cdr3_nt: TGTGCCAGCAGTGAATCGGCTGGGGATTCACCCCTCCACTTT; cdr3_aa: CASSESAGDSPLHF
clone_size: .; v_call: TRBV18; j_call: TRBJ2-7; d_call: .; cdr3_nt: TGTGCCAGCTCATCAACGAGACCTGGTAGGAACGAGCAGTACTTC; cdr3_aa: CASSSTRPGRNEQYF
clone_size: .; v_call: TRBV6-6; j_call: TRBJ2-3; d_call: .; cdr3_nt: TGTGCCAGCAGTCCCGGGACGGCTAGCACAGATACGCAGTATTTT; cdr3_aa: CASSPGTASTDTQYF
clone_size: .; v_call: TRBV28; j_call: TRBJ1-2; d_call: .; cdr3_nt: TGTGCCAGCAGTTTAGCTGGGGGCGTCTATGGCTACACCTTC; cdr3_aa: CASSLAGGVYGYTF
clone_size: .; v_call: TRBV5-5; j_call: TRBJ1-1; d_call: .; cdr3_nt: TGTGCCAGCAGTTTCACTCACAGGAACACTGAAGCTTTCTTT; cdr3_aa: CASSFTHRNTEAFF
clone_size: .; v_call: TRBV4-2; j_call: TRBJ1-4; d_call: .; cdr3_nt: TGTGCCAGCAGCCAAATTGGTACTAATGAAAAACTGTTTTTT; cdr3_aa: CASSQIGTNEKLFF
clone_size: .; v_call: TRBV28; j_call: TRBJ2-7; d_call: TRBD1; cdr3_nt: TGTGCCAGCACCCGATTGGGACAGACCTCCTACGAGCAGTACTTC; cdr3_aa: CASTRLGQTSYEQYF
clone_size: .; v_call: TRBV5-1; j_call: TRBJ2-7; d_call: .; cdr3_nt: TGCGCCAGCAGCTTGACAGGGAAGGCCTACGAGCAGTACTTC; cdr3_aa: CASSLTGKAYEQYF
clone_size: few; v_call: TRBV19; j_call: TRBJ1-2; d_call: .; cdr3_nt: TGTGCCAGTAGTATAGAAGGCGGTGGGCATTATGGCTACACCTTC; cdr3_aa: CASSIEGGGHYGYTF
clone_size: .; v_call: TRBV19; j_call: TRBJ1-5; d_call: .; cdr3_nt: TGTGCCAGTAGCACGGGGAGGGCCAGCAATCAGCCCCAGCATTTT; cdr3_aa: CASSTGRASNQPQHF
clone_size: .; v_call: TRBV28; j_call: TRBJ1-4; d_call: .; cdr3_nt: TGTGCCAGCAGGTCACGTAAGGTAGACAGCCCAGAAAAACTGTTTTTT; cdr3_aa: CASRSRKVDSPEKLFF
clone_size: few; v_call: TRBV6-1; j_call: TRBJ1-2; d_call: TRBD1; cdr3_nt: TGTGCCAGCAGTGAACCTGGACAGGGGGATAGGGGCTACACCTTC; cdr3_aa: CASSEPGQGDRGYTF